This T cell receptor (beta chain) was profiled in a study of shared clonotypes between healthy human individuals. Terminally differentiated effector memory CD45RA+ cells were excluded from the naive CD8 cells, which were CD45RO-negative and positively selected for CCR7. Sequencing was performed with immunoSEQ multiplex PCR; in TCRdb, only in-frame clones are kept and a portion is missing. This sample has about 2 million clones; over 85% occur once, and the top ten carry 0.9% to 1.4%. Worth noting for this clone: What it binds is unknown.

Whole-study findings and limits: Estimated clonotype richness was generally higher in naive than memory subsets.

The clonotype was recovered from a man aged 18 to 29 in good health. What was sequenced was naive CD8+ T cells sorted from blood.

The CDR3 DNA sequence: TGTGCCAGCAGTGGAGGACGGCGGAACTACAATGAGCAGTTCTTC. Translated: CASSGGRRNYNEQFF. The V gene is TRBV6-5, the J gene TRBJ2-1; D possibly corresponds to TRBD2 (5 bases). In germline, CDR1 is MNHEY, CDR2 SVGAGI. Trimming removed 5 bases at V and 3 bases at J, with 14 bases between. The length of the CDR3 is 15 residues.